This is a list of T cell receptor beta chains from one sample in a study of blood T cell repertoires in COVID-19. Method: immunoSEQ multiplex PCR; TCRdb's copy keeps in-frame clones and lacks some. Among a few hundred thousand clones listed, more than 80% were seen once. Sequencing was performed on peripheral blood. The receptor set was obtained from a man aged 25-45 years who had recovered from COVID-19. Each CDR3 is given with its conserved first and last residue. The D gene is left open where the match is weak. Clone size appears in some rows only: once, few, many, or a class for an expanded clone.

D gene | clone size | J gene | V gene | CDR3 DNA | CDR3 protein
TRBD1 | . | TRBJ2-7 | TRBV9 | TGTGCCAGCAGCGTGGGACAGGGGGGTGAGCAGTACTTC | CASSVGQGGEQYF
TRBD2 | . | TRBJ2-7 | TRBV5-1 | TGCGCCAGCAGCCAGGGACTAGCGGGGGAGTTCTACGAGCAGTACTTC | CASSQGLAGEFYEQYF
. | . | TRBJ1-5 | TRBV6-5 | TGTGCCAGCCTTGGACATTATAGCAATCAGCCCCAGCATTTT | CASLGHYSNQPQHF
. | . | TRBJ1-2 | TRBV21-1 | TGTGCCAGCAGCAGGGGGCGCAATGGCTACACCTTC | CASSRGRNGYTF
TRBD1 | few | TRBJ2-2 | TRBV27 | TGTGCCAGCAGTCCCTGGACAGGGGATTGGTCCGGGGAGCTGTTTTTT | CASSPWTGDWSGELFF
TRBD1 | few | TRBJ1-1 | TRBV20-1 | TGCAGTGCTAGTTGGGACAGGGGGGGGACTGAAGCTTTCTTT | CSASWDRGGTEAFF
TRBD1 | . | TRBJ1-3 | TRBV7-6 | TGTGCCAGCAGCCGAATCGGGACAGGTTCTGGAAACACCATATATTTT | CASSRIGTGSGNTIYF
. | . | TRBJ2-1 | TRBV19 | TGTGCCAGTAGTATAGGGCGGGTGGGGGGATCCTACAATGAGCAGTTCTTC | CASSIGRVGGSYNEQFF
. | . | TRBJ2-7 | TRBV29-1 | TGCAGCGTTGAAGACGGATCAGGCCCTAACTCCTACGAGCAGTACTTC | CSVEDGSGPNSYEQYF
. | . | TRBJ1-2 | TRBV6-5 | TGTGCCAGCAGTTACTCGAGGACAGCCTATGGCTACACCTTC | CASSYSRTAYGYTF
. | . | TRBJ2-2 | TRBV24-1 | TGTGCCACCAGTGTAGATAATCTACCCACCGGGGAGCTGTTTTTT | CATSVDNLPTGELFF
TRBD1 | . | TRBJ1-2 | TRBV5-1 | TGCGCCAGCAGCTTAGGACAGGGGGCATATTATGGCTACACCTTC | CASSLGQGAYYGYTF
. | . | TRBJ1-5 | TRBV18 | TGTGCCAGCTCACCAACGGAGGCAAGTAGCAATCAGCCCCAGCATTTT | CASSPTEASSNQPQHF
. | . | TRBJ1-1 | TRBV29-1 | TGCAGCGTTGATCGAGCGGAGAACACTGAAGCTTTCTTT | CSVDRAENTEAFF
TRBD2 | once | TRBJ2-7 | TRBV7-8 | TGTGCCAGCAGCCCCCGGGAGGCTATCTACGAGCAGTACTTC | CASSPREAIYEQYF
. | . | TRBJ1-2 | TRBV30 | TGTGCCTGGATAGCAGCTAACTATGGCTACACCTTC | CAWIAANYGYTF
TRBD2 | few | TRBJ2-2 | TRBV11-1 | TGTGCCAGCAGCCCACGGACTAGCGGGGGCACCGGGGAGCTGTTTTTT | CASSPRTSGGTGELFF
. | . | TRBJ1-4 | TRBV24-1 | TGTGCCACCAGTGATGGAGGGGCAGCGAAAAATGAAAAACTGTTTTTT | CATSDGGAAKNEKLFF
. | . | TRBJ1-2 | TRBV5-1 | TGCGCCAGCAGCTTCGATCCTGGGCTCGCGAACTATGGCTACACCTTC | CASSFDPGLANYGYTF
. | . | TRBJ1-5 | TRBV4-2 | TGTGCCAGCAGCCGATGGGGGACAAATTTCAATCAGCCCCAGCATTTT | CASSRWGTNFNQPQHF
TRBD2 | . | TRBJ2-1 | TRBV5-1 | TGCGCCAGCAGCCCCGGGGGGGGGTTCAATGAGCAGTTCTTC | CASSPGGGFNEQFF
TRBD1 | . | TRBJ2-5 | TRBV2 | TGTGCCAGCAGTCAAAAGTGGGACAGCAATATACAAGAGACCCAGTACTTC | CASSQKWDSNIQETQYF
. | once | TRBJ2-2 | TRBV5-4 | TGTGCCAGCAGGACGGGACAACCGAACACCGGGGAGCTGTTTTTT | CASRTGQPNTGELFF
TRBD1 | . | TRBJ2-7 | TRBV7-9 | TGTGCCAGCACCAGGGGGCTAAACGAGCAGTACTTC | CASTRGLNEQYF
. | . | TRBJ2-1 | TRBV30 | TGTGCCTGGTTGGGGCAGAGTAATGAGCAGTTCTTC | CAWLGQSNEQFF
TRBD1 | . | TRBJ2-1 | TRBV4-2 | TGTGCCAGCAGTCCGGGACAGGGCTTCTACAATGAGCAGTTCTTC | CASSPGQGFYNEQFF
. | . | TRBJ2-3 | TRBV5-1 | TGCGCCAGCAGCCGGACAGTCACAGATACGCAGTATTTT | CASSRTVTDTQYF
. | . | TRBJ1-1 | TRBV6-6 | TGTGCCAGCAGTTCCGGGAAGTACACTGAAGCTTTCTTT | CASSSGKYTEAFF
TRBD1 | . | TRBJ1-2 | TRBV20-1 | TGCAGTGCTAGTCCGGCAGGGGGTAACTATGGCTACACCTTC | CSASPAGGNYGYTF
. | few | TRBJ1-1 | TRBV10-2 | TGCGCCAGCAGTGAGAAGGGGTACACTGAAGCTTTCTTT | CASSEKGYTEAFF
TRBD2 | . | TRBJ2-1 | TRBV30 | TGTGCCTGGAGAAGCCCGGGGGGGGAGCAGTTCTTC | CAWRSPGGEQFF
. | once | TRBJ1-1 | TRBV10-1 | TGCGCCAGCAGTGAGTCGATTGCGGGGAGCACTGAAGCTTTCTTT | CASSESIAGSTEAFF
. | . | TRBJ1-2 | TRBV27 | TGTGCCAGCAACCCAACGGGGAGTCACTATGGCTACACCTTC | CASNPTGSHYGYTF
. | . | TRBJ1-4 | TRBV6-2/TRBV6-3 | TGTGCCAGCAGTTACAATTCCAGGGCGAATGAAAAACTGTTTTTT | CASSYNSRANEKLFF
. | . | TRBJ1-2 | TRBV10-3 | TGTGCCATCACAAGGGAGGGGAGCTATGGCTACACCTTC | CAITREGSYGYTF
. | . | TRBJ1-1 | TRBV7-9 | TGTGCCAGCAGCTTACACGGGAGGAACACTGAAGCTTTCTTT | CASSLHGRNTEAFF
TRBD1 | . | TRBJ1-2 | TRBV9 | TGTGCCAGCAGCGTAGACAGGGGCTATGGCTACACCTTC | CASSVDRGYGYTF
TRBD1 | . | TRBJ1-2 | TRBV11-2 | TGTGCCAGCAGCCCCGACAGGGACAATGGCTACACCTTC | CASSPDRDNGYTF
. | few | TRBJ2-4 | TRBV6-6 | TGTGCCAGCAGTTACTCCCGGGACAATCGGTGGGACATTCAGTACTTC | CASSYSRDNRWDIQYF
. | . | TRBJ2-1 | TRBV24-1 | TGTGCCACCAGTGATCCAGACAGATCCTACAATGAGCAGTTCTTC | CATSDPDRSYNEQFF
TRBD1 | . | TRBJ2-2 | TRBV9 | TGTGCCAGCAGCGTTCTAGACAGGGAGAGCGGGGAGCTGTTTTTT | CASSVLDRESGELFF